This TCR beta chain is drawn from a study of beta chain features in type 1 diabetes. Study details: No patient-donor differences in age, gender, total cells or subset yield. Regarding the study as a whole: The influence of HLA type on TCRB rearrangement stayed undetermined. Shorter TCRB CDR3s, moderately but significantly so, were found in Type 1 diabetes patients in all four CD4+ subsets.

The investigators reverse transcribed all of the isolated RNA, so they sequenced expressed TCRB transcripts. Sequencing used immunoSEQ multiplex PCR; TCRdb keeps in-frame clones, though not all of them. The repertoire consists of under 350,000 clones, with roughly an eighth occurring once and the leading ten covering roughly 0.018%. This clone was seen more than once but under ten times. Its matching antigen is unknown. Trimming took 5 bases from V and 0 from J, leaving 11 bases between them. Germline CDR1 reads SGHTA; CDR2 reads FQGTGA. This CDR3 is 14 amino acids long. Sample: naive CD4+ T cells from blood. The source of this sequence is a man aged 30 to 39 with type 1 diabetes. The rearrangement links TRBV7-3 to TRBJ2-7; D might be TRBD1 (6 bases). CDR3 bases: TGTGCCAGCAGCCCGCAGGGGAGCTCCTACGAGCAGTACTTC. Encoded protein: CASSPQGSSYEQYF.